This T cell receptor (beta chain) was recorded in a study of cytomegalovirus exposure and HLA in healthy donors. General study findings and limits: With further analysis later on, most CMV-associated TCR beta chains appeared HLA-restricted.

Comments on this clone: Antigen specificity is unknown.

PCR primers comprised 60 Vbeta and 13 Jbeta primers. TCRdb keeps only in-frame clones here, not all; method: immunoSEQ multiplex PCR. The repertoire holds around 190,000 clones, 79% seen once, with approximately 4.4% in the top ten. Germline assignment: CDR1 LNHDA and CDR2 SQIVND (reference sequence). V was pared by 5 bases and J by 9 bases, with 9 bases of the junction left unmatched. This CDR3 comprises 15 residues. This chain uses TRBV19 with TRBJ2-2, with 10 bases aligning to TRBD2. The specimen was PBMCs. The source of this sequence is a woman in her thirties in good health and CMV-seropositive. CDR3 amino acids: CASSSERGGGRELFF. In nucleotides, the CDR3 is TGTGCCAGTAGTTCCGAGCGGGGGGGCGGTCGGGAGCTGTTTTTT.